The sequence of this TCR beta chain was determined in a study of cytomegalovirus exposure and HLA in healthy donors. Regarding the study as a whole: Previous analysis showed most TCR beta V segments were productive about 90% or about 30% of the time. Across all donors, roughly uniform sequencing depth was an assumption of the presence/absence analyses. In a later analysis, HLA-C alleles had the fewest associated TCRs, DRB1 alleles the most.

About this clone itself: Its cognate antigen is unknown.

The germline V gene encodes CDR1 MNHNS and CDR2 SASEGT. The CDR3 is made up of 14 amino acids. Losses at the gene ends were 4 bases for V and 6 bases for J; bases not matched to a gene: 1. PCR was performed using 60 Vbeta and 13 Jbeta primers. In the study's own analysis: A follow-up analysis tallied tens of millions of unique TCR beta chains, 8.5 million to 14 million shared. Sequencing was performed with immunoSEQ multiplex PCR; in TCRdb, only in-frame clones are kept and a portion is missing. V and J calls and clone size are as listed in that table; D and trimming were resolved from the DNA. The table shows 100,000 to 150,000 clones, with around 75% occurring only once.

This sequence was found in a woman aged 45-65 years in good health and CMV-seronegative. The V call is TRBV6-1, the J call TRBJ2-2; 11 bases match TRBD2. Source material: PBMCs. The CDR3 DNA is TGTGCCAGCAGTGGACTAGCGGGACCCGGGGAGCTGTTTTTT. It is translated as CASSGLAGPGELFF.